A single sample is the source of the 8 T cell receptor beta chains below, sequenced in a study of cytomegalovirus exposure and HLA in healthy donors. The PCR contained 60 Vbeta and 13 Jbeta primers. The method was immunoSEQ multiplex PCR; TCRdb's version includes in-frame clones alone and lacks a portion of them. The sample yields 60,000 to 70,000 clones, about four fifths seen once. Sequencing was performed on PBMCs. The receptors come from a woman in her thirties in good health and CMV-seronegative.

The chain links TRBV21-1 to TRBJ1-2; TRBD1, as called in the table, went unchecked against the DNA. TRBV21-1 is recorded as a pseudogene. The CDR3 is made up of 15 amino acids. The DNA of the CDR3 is TGTGCCAGCACCCCGACAGGGGGCCGCAAGAATGGCTACACCTTC. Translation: CASTPTGGRKNGYTF.

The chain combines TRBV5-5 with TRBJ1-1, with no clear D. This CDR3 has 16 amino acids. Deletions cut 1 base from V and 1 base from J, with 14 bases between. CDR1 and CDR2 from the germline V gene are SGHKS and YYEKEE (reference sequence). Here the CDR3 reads CASSLSLTSRNTEAFF. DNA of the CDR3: TGTGCCAGCAGCTTGTCCCTGACTTCAAGGAACACTGAAGCTTTCTTT.

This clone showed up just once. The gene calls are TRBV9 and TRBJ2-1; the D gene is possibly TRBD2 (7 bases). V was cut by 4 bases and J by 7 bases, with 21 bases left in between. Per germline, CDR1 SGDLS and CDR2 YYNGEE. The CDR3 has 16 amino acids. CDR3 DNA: TGTGCCAGCAGCCCGACGACTAGCAGGGGTAGTAATGAGCAGTTCTTC. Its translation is CASSPTTSRGSNEQFF.

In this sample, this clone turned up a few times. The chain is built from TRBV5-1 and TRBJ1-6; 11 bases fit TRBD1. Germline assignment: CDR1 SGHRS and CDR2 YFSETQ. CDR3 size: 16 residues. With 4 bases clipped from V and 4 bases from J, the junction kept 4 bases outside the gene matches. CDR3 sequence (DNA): TGCGCCAGCAGCGGGGACAGGGGGGAGTATAATTCACCCCTCCACTTT. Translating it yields CASSGDRGEYNSPLHF.

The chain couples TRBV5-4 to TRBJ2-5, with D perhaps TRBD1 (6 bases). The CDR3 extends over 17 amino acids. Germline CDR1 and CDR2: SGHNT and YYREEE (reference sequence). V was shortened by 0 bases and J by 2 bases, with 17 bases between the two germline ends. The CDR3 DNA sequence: TGTGCCAGCAGCTTGGATCTCAGGGGATTCACACAAGAGACCCAGTACTTC. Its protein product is CASSLDLRGFTQETQYF.

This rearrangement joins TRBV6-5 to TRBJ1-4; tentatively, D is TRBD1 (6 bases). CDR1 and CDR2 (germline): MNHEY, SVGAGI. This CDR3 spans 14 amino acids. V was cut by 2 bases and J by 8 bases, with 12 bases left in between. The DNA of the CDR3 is TGTGCCAGCAGTTACGCGGGGGCATGGGAAAAACTGTTTTTT. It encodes CASSYAGAWEKLFF.

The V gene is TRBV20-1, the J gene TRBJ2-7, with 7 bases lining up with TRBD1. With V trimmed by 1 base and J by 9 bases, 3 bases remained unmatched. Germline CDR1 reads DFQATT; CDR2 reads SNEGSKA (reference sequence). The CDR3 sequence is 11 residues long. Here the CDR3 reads CSARGQGVQYF. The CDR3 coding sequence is TGCAGTGCTAGAGGGCAGGGGGTGCAGTACTTC.

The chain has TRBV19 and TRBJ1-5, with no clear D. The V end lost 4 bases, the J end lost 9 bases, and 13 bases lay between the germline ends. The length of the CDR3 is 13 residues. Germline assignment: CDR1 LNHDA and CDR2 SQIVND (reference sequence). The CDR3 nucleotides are TGTGCCAGTAGTAACAGCCTCTTGCGGCCCCAGCATTTT. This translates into CASSNSLLRPQHF.